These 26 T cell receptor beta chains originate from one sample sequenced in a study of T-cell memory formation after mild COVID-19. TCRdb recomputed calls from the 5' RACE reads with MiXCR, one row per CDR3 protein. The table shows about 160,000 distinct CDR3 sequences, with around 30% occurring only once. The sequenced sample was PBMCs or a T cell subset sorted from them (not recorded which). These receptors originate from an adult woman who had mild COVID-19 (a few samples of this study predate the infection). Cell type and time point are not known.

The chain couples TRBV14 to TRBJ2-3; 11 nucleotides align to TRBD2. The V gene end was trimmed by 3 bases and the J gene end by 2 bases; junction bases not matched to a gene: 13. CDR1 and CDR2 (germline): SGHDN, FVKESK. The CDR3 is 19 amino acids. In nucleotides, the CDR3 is TGTGCCAGCAGCCAGTGGGGAGGACTAGCGGGCTTTAACACAGATACGCAGTATTTT. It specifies CASSQWGGLAGFNTDTQYF.

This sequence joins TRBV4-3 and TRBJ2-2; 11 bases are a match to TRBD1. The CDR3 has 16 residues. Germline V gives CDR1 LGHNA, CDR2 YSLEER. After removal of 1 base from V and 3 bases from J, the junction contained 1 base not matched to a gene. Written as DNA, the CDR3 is TGCGCCAGCAGCCAAGGGACAGGGGGCTACACCGGGGAGCTGTTTTTT. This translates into CASSQGTGGYTGELFF.

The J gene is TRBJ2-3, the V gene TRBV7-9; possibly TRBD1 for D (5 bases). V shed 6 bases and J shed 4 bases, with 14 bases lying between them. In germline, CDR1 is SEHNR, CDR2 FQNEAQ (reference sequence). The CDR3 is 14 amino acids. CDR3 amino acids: CASRYQGGADTQYF. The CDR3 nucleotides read TGTGCCAGCAGATATCAGGGTGGAGCAGATACGCAGTATTTT.

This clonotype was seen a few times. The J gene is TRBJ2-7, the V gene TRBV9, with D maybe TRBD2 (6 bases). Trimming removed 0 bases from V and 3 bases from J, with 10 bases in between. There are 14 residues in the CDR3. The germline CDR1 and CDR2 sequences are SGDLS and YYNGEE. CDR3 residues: CASSVGDFDYEQYF. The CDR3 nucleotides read TGTGCCAGCAGCGTAGGGGACTTTGACTACGAGCAGTACTTC.

The CDR3 loop is CASSPLGQGASGYTF. The CDR3 nucleotides read TGCGCCAGCAGCCCCTTGGGACAGGGGGCTAGCGGCTACACCTTC. The V and J genes are TRBV5-1 and TRBJ1-2; TRBD1 matches 12 bases. In germline, CDR1 is SGHRS, CDR2 YFSETQ. Losses at the gene ends were 4 bases for V and 8 bases for J; bases not matched to a gene: 9. This CDR3 has 15 residues.

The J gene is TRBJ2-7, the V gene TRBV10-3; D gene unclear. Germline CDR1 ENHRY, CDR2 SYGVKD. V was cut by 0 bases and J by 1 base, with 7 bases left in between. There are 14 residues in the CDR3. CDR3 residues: CAISESISSYEQYF. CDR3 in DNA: TGTGCCATCAGTGAGTCAATTAGTTCCTACGAGCAGTACTTC.

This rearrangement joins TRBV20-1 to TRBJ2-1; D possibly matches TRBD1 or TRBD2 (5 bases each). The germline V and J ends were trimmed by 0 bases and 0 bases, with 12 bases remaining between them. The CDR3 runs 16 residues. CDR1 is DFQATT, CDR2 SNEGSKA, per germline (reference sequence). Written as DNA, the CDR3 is TGCAGTGCTAGAGATCGGGCAGGGAGCTCCTACAATGAGCAGTTCTTC. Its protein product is CSARDRAGSSYNEQFF.

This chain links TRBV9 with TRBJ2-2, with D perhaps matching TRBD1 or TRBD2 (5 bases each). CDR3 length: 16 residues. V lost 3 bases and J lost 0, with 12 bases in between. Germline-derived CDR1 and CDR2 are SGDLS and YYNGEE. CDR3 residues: CASSAEGQPNTGELFF. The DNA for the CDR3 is TGTGCCAGCAGCGCCGAGGGGCAGCCGAACACCGGGGAGCTGTTTTTT.

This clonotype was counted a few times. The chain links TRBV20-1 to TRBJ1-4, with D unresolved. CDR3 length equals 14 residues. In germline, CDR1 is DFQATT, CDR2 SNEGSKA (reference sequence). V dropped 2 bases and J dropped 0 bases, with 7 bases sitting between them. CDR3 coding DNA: TGCAGTGCTAGAAGTGGAGCAACTAATGAAAAACTGTTTTTT. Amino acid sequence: CSARSGATNEKLFF.

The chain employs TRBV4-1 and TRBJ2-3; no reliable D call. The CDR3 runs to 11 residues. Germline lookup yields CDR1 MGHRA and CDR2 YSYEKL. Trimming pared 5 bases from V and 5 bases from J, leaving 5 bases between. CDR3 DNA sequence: TGCGCCAGCAGCGTATTAGATACGCAGTATTTT. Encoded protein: CASSVLDTQYF.

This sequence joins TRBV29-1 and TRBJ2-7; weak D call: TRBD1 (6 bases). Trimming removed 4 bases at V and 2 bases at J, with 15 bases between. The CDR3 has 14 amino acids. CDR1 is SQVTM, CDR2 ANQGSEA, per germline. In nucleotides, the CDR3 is TGCAGCGTTGTGGTGGGACACAAACCCTACGAGCAGTACTTC. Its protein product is CSVVVGHKPYEQYF.

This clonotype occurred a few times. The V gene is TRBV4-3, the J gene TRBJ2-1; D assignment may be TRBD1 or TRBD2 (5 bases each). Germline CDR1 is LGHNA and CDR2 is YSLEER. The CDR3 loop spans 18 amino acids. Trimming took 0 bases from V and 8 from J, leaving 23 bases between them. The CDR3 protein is CASSQDPQRDGGFDEQFF. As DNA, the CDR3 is TGCGCCAGCAGCCAAGATCCCCAGAGGGACGGCGGGTTCGATGAGCAGTTCTTC.

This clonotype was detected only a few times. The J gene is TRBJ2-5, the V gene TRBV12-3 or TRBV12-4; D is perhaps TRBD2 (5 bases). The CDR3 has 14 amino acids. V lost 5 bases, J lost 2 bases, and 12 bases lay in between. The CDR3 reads CASSPPGEQETQYF. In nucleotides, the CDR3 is TGTGCCAGCAGTCCCCCCGGGGAGCAAGAGACCCAGTACTTC.

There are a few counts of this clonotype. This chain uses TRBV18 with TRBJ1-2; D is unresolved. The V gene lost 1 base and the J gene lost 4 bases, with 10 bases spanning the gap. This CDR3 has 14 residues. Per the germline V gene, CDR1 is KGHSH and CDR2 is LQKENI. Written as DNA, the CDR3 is TGTGCCAGCTCACCACGAGAGGGATCCTATGGCTACACCTTC. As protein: CASSPREGSYGYTF.

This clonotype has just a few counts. DNA for the CDR3: TGTGCCAGCAGTTTACAGGGGGATGGCTATGGCTACACCTTC. The encoded protein is CASSLQGDGYGYTF. The chain joins TRBV12-3 or TRBV12-4 to TRBJ1-2, with TRBD1 matching over 7 bases. Losses at the gene ends were 2 bases for V and 4 bases for J; bases not matched to a gene: 4. This CDR3 is built from 14 residues.

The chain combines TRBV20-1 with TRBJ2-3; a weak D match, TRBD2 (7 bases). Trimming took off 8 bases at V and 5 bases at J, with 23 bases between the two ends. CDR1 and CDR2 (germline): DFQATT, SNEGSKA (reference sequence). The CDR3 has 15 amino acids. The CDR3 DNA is TGCAGTCCGTGGACTAGATCAGGGGTGGGAGATACGCAGTATTTT. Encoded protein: CSPWTRSGVGDTQYF.

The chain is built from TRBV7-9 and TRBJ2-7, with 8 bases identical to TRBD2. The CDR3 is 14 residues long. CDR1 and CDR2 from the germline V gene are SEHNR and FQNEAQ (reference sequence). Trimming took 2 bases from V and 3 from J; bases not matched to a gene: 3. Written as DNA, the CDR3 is TGTGCCAGCAGCTTACTCGCGGGAGGCTACGAGCAGTACTTC. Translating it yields CASSLLAGGYEQYF.

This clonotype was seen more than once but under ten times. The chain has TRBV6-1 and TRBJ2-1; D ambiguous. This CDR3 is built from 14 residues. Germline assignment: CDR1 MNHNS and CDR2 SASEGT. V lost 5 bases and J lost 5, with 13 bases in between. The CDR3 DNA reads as TGTGCCAGCAGTCCTCACTCCCAAAACAATGAGCAGTTCTTC. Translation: CASSPHSQNNEQFF.

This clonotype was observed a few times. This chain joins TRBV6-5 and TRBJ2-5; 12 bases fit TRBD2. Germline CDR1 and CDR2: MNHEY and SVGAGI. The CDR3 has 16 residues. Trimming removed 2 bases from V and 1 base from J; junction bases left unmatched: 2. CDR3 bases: TGTGCCAGCAGTTACGCGACTAGCGGGGGCCAAGAGACCCAGTACTTC. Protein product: CASSYATSGGQETQYF.

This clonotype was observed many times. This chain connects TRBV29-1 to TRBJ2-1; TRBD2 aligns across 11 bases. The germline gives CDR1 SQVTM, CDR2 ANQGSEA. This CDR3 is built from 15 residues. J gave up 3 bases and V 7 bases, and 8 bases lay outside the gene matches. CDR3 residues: CSERPLAGGYNEQFF. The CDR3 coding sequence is TGCAGCGAGCGTCCCCTAGCGGGAGGCTACAATGAGCAGTTCTTC.

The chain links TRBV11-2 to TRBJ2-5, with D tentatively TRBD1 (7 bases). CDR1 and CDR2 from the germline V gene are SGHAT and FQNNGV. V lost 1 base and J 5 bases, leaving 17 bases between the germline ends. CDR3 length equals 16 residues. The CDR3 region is CASSLVARGAWETQYF. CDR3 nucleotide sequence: TGTGCCAGCAGCTTAGTTGCCAGGGGGGCTTGGGAGACCCAGTACTTC.

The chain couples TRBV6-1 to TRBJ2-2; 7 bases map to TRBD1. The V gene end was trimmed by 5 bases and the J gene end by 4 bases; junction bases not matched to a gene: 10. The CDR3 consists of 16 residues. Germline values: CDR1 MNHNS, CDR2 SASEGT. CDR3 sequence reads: CASSTQTGWSTGELFF. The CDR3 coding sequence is TGTGCCAGCAGTACCCAGACAGGGTGGAGCACCGGGGAGCTGTTTTTT.

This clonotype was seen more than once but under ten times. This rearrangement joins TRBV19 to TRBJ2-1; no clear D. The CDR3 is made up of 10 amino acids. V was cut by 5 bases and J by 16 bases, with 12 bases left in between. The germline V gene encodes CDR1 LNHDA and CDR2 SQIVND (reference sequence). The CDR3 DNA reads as TGTGCCAGTAGTTCCAGCCCCCACTTCTTC. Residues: CASSSSPHFF.

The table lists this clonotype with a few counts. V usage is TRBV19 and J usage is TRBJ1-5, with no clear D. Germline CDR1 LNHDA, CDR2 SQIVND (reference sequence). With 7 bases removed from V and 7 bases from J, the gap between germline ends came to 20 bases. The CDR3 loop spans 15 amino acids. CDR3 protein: CASKGDLPSSQPQHF. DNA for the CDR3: TGTGCCAGTAAGGGAGACTTACCGTCGAGCCAGCCCCAGCATTTT.

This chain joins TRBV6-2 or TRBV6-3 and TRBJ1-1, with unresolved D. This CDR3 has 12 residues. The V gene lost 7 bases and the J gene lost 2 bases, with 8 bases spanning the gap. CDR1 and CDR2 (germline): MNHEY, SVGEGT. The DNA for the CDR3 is TGTGCCAGCAACAGTATTAACACTGAAGCTTTCTTT. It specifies CASNSINTEAFF.

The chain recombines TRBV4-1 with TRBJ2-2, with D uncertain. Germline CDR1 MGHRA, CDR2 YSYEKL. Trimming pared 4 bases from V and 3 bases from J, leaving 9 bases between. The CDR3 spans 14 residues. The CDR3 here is CASSLTAYTGELFF. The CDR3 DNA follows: TGCGCCAGCAGCCTTACAGCTTACACCGGGGAGCTGTTTTTT.